This T cell receptor (beta chain) was observed in a study of T cells in Graves' hyperthyroidism and ophthalmopathy. TCR beta CDR3 regions were amplified from RNA transcripts. The study used the HTBI primer set for a first-round RT-PCR of the TCR CDR3. MiXCR, applied by TCRdb to the multiplex PCR reads, yields one record per CDR3 protein. The sample shows 480,000 or so distinct CDR3 sequences, approximately 49% of them seen only once. The diagnostic basis comprised clinical symptoms, serum thyroxine and TRAb, thyroid ultrasound and orbital computed tomography. V lost 6 bases and J lost 6; bases outside the gene matches: 6. The CDR3 extends over 13 amino acids. Germline V gene sequence: CDR1 DFQATT, CDR2 SNEGSKA (reference sequence). This clonotype was observed at least ten times. Its antigen remains unknown. Study findings and constraints: Ophthalmopathy could be told apart from stable hyperthyroidism with a 13 V-J model.

The TCR comes from an adult woman with Graves' disease, either hyperthyroidism or ophthalmopathy (not recorded which). V gene TRBV20-1 combines with J gene TRBJ1-1; 11 bases are shared with TRBD1. Sequenced: peripheral blood or thyroid tissue (not recorded which). The CDR3 sequence: CSARTGGMSEAFF. In DNA form, the CDR3 reads TGCAGTGCAAGGACAGGGGGCATGTCTGAAGCTTTCTTT.